This T cell receptor beta chain was found in a study of T-cell memory formation after mild COVID-19. Constant-segment primers and 5'RACE yielded cDNA libraries for TCR alpha and TCR beta, each carrying sample barcodes and UMIs. TCRdb re-called the 5' RACE reads with MiXCR, one entry per CDR3 protein. The table includes more than 100,000 distinct CDR3 sequences, approximately 5.9% detected once. This clonotype was observed a handful of times. The V gene end was trimmed by 5 bases and the J gene end by 3 bases; junction bases not matched to a gene: 8. CDR1 and CDR2 from the germline V gene are LNHDA and SQIVND (reference sequence). The CDR3 covers 15 residues.

The source material was PBMCs or a T cell subset sorted from them (not recorded which). The V and J genes are TRBV19 and TRBJ2-7, with 9 bases aligning to TRBD1. The receptor was isolated from an adult woman who had mild COVID-19 (a few samples of this study predate the infection). Cell type and time point are not known. CDR3: CASSPTGTGIYEQYF. Here the CDR3 DNA reads TGTGCCAGTAGTCCGACCGGGACAGGGATCTACGAGCAGTACTTC.